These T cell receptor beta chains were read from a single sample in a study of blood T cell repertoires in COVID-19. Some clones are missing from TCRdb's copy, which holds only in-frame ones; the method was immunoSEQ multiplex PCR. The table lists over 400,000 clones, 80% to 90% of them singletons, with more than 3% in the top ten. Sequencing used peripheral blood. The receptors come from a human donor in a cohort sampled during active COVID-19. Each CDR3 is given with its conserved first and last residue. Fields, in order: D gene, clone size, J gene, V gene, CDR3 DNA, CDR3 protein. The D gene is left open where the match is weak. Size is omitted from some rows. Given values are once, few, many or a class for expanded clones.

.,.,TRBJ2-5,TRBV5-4,TGTGCCAGCAGCCTAACGGGACTCCAAGAGACCCAGTACTTC,CASSLTGLQETQYF
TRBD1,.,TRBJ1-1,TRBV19,TGTGCCAGTAGTAGAACAGGGGGCTACACTGAAGCTTTCTTT,CASSRTGGYTEAFF
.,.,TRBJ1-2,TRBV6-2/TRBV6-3,TGTGCCAGCAGTTCGGGGGGGGACTATGGCTACACCTTC,CASSSGGDYGYTF
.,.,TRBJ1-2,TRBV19,TGTGCCAGTAGCATCAACCGACAGGAGAGGGCTGATGGCTACACCTTC,CASSINRQERADGYTF
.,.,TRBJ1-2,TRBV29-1,TGCAGCGTTGAGGGCCAGAGTAATGATGGCTACACCTTC,CSVEGQSNDGYTF
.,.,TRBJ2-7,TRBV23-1,TGCGCCAGCCCGCCCACAGAGTCCTACGAGCAGTACTTC,CASPPTESYEQYF
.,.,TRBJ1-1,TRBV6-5,TGTGCCAGTTTCCCCTACGTGAGGAGAAACACTGAAGCTTTCTTT,CASFPYVRRNTEAFF
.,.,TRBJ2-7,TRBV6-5,TGTGCCAGCAGTTCCTACAGGGTCGGCGAGCAGTACTTC,CASSSYRVGEQYF
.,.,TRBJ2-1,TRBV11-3,TGTGCCAGCAGCCCCCGGGATCCACACAATGAGCAGTTCTTC,CASSPRDPHNEQFF
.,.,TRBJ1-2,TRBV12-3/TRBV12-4,TGTGCCAGCAGTTTCAACAATAACTATGGCTACACCTTC,CASSFNNNYGYTF
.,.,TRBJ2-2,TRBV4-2,TGTGCCAGCAGCCAAGGGGGCTCCGGTAAGGGCTCCGGGGAGCTGTTTTTT,CASSQGGSGKGSGELFF
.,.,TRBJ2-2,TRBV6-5,TGTGCCAGCACCGAAAGGGGCGGCACCGGGGAGCTGTTTTTT,CASTERGGTGELFF
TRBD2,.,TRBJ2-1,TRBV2,TGTGCCAGCAGTGAGAGGTTAGCGGGCCGCAGTGTGTTCTTC,CASSERLAGRSVFF
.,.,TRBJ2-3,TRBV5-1,TGCGCCAGCAGCTTTTGGCGGGATGGGGAAGATACGCAGTATTTT,CASSFWRDGEDTQYF
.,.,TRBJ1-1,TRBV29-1,TGCAGCATCCAGGGACAAAACACTGAAGCTTTCTTT,CSIQGQNTEAFF
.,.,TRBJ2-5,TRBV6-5,TGTGCCAGCAGTTACTCGAGGGCTGGGGAGACCCAGTACTTC,CASSYSRAGETQYF
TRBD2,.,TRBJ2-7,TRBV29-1,TGCAGCGCGCTAGGGGGGACTAGCGGGAGGGCCTACGAGCAGTACTTC,CSALGGTSGRAYEQYF
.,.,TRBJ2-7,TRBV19,TGTGCCAGTAGTACCCCGCGAAGCTACGAGCAGTACTTC,CASSTPRSYEQYF
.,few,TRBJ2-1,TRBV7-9,TGTGCCAGCAGCCCCGGTCCCGCCAATGAGCAGTTCTTC,CASSPGPANEQFF
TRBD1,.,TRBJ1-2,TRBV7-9,TGTGCCAGCAGCCCCCCGGGACAGGGCCTCAATGGCTACACCTTC,CASSPPGQGLNGYTF
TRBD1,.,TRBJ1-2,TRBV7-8,TGTGCCAGCAGCTCCCTAACCGGGACAGGGGGTGGCGGCTACACCTTC,CASSSLTGTGGGGYTF
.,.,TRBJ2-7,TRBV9,TGTGCCAGCAGCGTACTGGACAACCCTTCCCTATACGAGCAGTACTTC,CASSVLDNPSLYEQYF
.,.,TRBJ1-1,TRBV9,TGTGCCAGCAGCCAAGGCGGAGGGAACACTGAAGCTTTCTTT,CASSQGGGNTEAFF
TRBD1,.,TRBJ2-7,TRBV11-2,TGTGCCAGCAGCATGGGACAGGGAGGCTACGAGCAGTACTTC,CASSMGQGGYEQYF
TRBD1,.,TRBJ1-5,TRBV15,TGTGCCACCAGCAGAGACCGGGACAGGGGGTTTTCCCTGCATTTT,CATSRDRDRGFSLHF
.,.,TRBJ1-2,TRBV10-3,TGTGCCATCAGTGAGGTCCATACTTATGGCTACACCTTC,CAISEVHTYGYTF
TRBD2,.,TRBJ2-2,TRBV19,TGTGCCAGTAGGGGACTAGCGGGAGTTAACACCGGGGAGCTGTTTTTT,CASRGLAGVNTGELFF
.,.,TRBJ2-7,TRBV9,TGTGCCAGCAGCTTACAGGGAGCCTCCTACGAGCAGTACTTC,CASSLQGASYEQYF
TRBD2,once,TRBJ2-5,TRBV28,TGTGCCAGCAGTTTAGGTGGGACTAGAGTGGAGACCCAGTACTTC,CASSLGGTRVETQYF